These 31 T cell receptor beta chains were all obtained from the same sample, sequenced in a study of control samples from healthy donors and cancer patients. Clones were sequenced by immunoSEQ multiplex PCR, and TCRdb holds only the in-frame ones, with some missing. The sample holds 250,000 to 300,000 clones, over 75% seen once. Material for sequencing was PBMCs. Receptors were obtained from a woman in her fifties or sixties with lung cancer.

The chain combines TRBV2 with TRBJ2-7, with 9 bases aligning to TRBD2. The CDR3 runs 16 residues. V dropped 1 base and J dropped 4; count of bases not matched to a gene: 8. CDR1 is SNHLY, CDR2 FYNNEI, per germline. The CDR3 spells CASSEGLAGFVYEQYF. The CDR3 DNA reads TGTGCCAGCAGTGAAGGGCTAGCGGGATTTGTGTACGAGCAGTACTTC.

The rearrangement links TRBV6-5 to TRBJ1-1, with unresolved D. Germline V gene data show CDR1 as MNHEY and CDR2 as SVGAGI. This CDR3 is 13 amino acids long. With 2 bases removed from V and 5 bases from J, the gap between germline ends came to 9 bases. The CDR3 region is CASSYRERTEAFF. The CDR3, as DNA: TGTGCCAGCAGTTACAGGGAGCGGACTGAAGCTTTCTTT.

The chain couples TRBV3-1 (or the pseudogene TRBV3-2) to TRBJ1-1; D unclear. From germline, CDR1 is LGHDT and CDR2 YNNKEL (reference sequence). V lost 1 base to trimming and J lost 0 bases, with 9 bases between them. The CDR3 totals 15 residues. The CDR3 spells CASSQGGIVNTEAFF. CDR3 DNA: TGTGCCAGCAGCCAAGGAGGAATAGTGAACACTGAAGCTTTCTTT.

In its sample, this clone was seen many times. This chain joins TRBV19 and TRBJ1-2; perhaps TRBD1 as D (5 bases). The germline V gene encodes CDR1 LNHDA and CDR2 SQIVND (reference sequence). Trimming removed 1 base at V and 0 bases at J, with 12 bases between. This CDR3 is 16 amino acids long. The CDR3 nucleotides read TGTGCCAGTAGTATAGTTGCAGGGCGAGCTAACTATGGCTACACCTTC. Amino acid sequence: CASSIVAGRANYGYTF.

This sequence joins TRBV30 and TRBJ1-3; no clear D. Trimming removed 2 bases from V and 8 bases from J, with 19 bases in between. Looked up from germline, CDR1 is GTSNPN and CDR2 is SVGIG (reference sequence). The CDR3 contains 15 residues. CDR3 amino acids: CAWSPAVGLRDTIYF. The CDR3 DNA is TGTGCCTGGAGTCCAGCGGTGGGGTTAAGGGACACCATATATTTT.

The V call is TRBV6-5, the J call TRBJ2-2, with 10 bases lining up with TRBD2. Trimming cost V 8 bases and J 6 bases; bases outside gene matches: 9. The CDR3 runs 15 residues. Germline CDR1 is MNHEY and CDR2 is SVGAGI. The CDR3 sequence: CASLPSGGAAGELFF. In nucleotides, the CDR3 is TGTGCCAGCTTACCAAGCGGGGGGGCGGCCGGGGAGCTGTTTTTT.

The chain has TRBV28 and TRBJ1-1, with TRBD1 as a possible D gene (5 bases). V lost 2 bases to trimming and J lost 2 bases, with 9 bases between them. The CDR3 loop spans 14 amino acids. Germline CDR1 is MDHEN and CDR2 is SYDVKM. CDR3 in amino acids: CASSLGGANTEAFF. In DNA form, the CDR3 reads TGTGCCAGCAGTTTAGGTGGGGCCAACACTGAAGCTTTCTTT. Full variable domain (rest looked up from reference TRBV28 and TRBJ1-1): DVKVTQSSRYLVKRTGEKVFLECVQDMDHENMFWYRQDPGLGLRLIYFSYDVKMKEKGDIPEGYSVSREKKERFSLILESASTNQTSMYLCASSLGGANTEAFFGQGTRLTVV.

This clone occurred a few times. This chain joins TRBV4-1 and TRBJ1-1; the D gene is possibly TRBD1 (6 bases). Trimming left V 1 base short and J 8 bases short, with 17 bases between. Germline lookup yields CDR1 MGHRA and CDR2 YSYEKL. The CDR3 sequence is 15 residues long. The CDR3, as DNA: TGCGCCAGCAGCCAAGGGGAACAGGGAGGTAGGGAAGCTTTCTTT. Its translation: CASSQGEQGGREAFF.

CDR3 residues: CASSVERLAVKGRSYEQYF. Written as DNA, the CDR3 is TGTGCCAGCAGCGTAGAAAGGCTAGCGGTTAAGGGACGCTCCTACGAGCAGTACTTC. The chain is built from TRBV9 and TRBJ2-7; 7 bases match TRBD2. The V segment lost 0 bases and the J segment 0 bases; nucleotides outside the gene matches: 15. The length of the CDR3 is 19 residues. The germline V gene encodes CDR1 SGDLS and CDR2 YYNGEE.

The CDR3 loop is CASSFDGDNQPQHF. The DNA of the CDR3 is TGTGCCAGCAGCTTCGACGGAGATAATCAGCCCCAGCATTTT. The chain uses TRBV7-9 and TRBJ1-5; D unclear. V was clipped by 3 bases and J by 4 bases, with 10 bases between them. Looked up from germline, CDR1 is SEHNR and CDR2 is FQNEAQ (reference sequence). CDR3 size: 14 residues. Supplemented by reference TRBV7-9 and TRBJ1-5, the full variable domain reads DTGVSQNPRHKITKRGQNVTFRCDPISEHNRLYWYRQTLGQGPEFLTYFQNEAQLEKSRLLSDRFSAERPKGSFSTLEIQRTEQGDSAMYLCASSFDGDNQPQHFGDGTRLSIL.

The V gene is TRBV19, the J gene TRBJ1-4; D uncertain. The germline V gene encodes CDR1 LNHDA and CDR2 SQIVND (reference sequence). This CDR3 is built from 14 residues. Trimming removed 5 bases at V and 2 bases at J, with 9 bases between. The CDR3 loop is CASSYGDTNEKLFF. For the CDR3, the DNA is TGTGCCAGTAGTTATGGGGATACTAATGAAAAACTGTTTTTT.

This chain uses TRBV12-3 or TRBV12-4 with TRBJ2-2; D not resolved. The CDR3 sequence is 13 residues long. V gave up 6 bases and J gave up 8 bases, with 13 bases separating them. CDR3 sequence: CASSPHAFGELFF. The DNA for the CDR3 is TGTGCCAGCAGCCCACACGCGTTTGGGGAGCTGTTTTTT.

This clone has a single count. The V gene is TRBV7-8, the J gene TRBJ2-5; no firm D call. Germline CDR1 and CDR2: SGHVS and FQNEAQ. The CDR3 consists of 13 residues. Trimming cost V 1 base and J 4 bases, with 7 bases left between them. The CDR3 region has the DNA TGTGCCAGCAGCTTAGGTGCGCGAGAGACCCAGTACTTC. Encoded protein: CASSLGARETQYF. The full variable domain, completed using reference TRBV7-8 and TRBJ2-5, is GAGVSQSPRYKVAKRGQDVALRCDPISGHVSLFWYQQALGQGPEFLTYFQNEAQLDKSGLPSDRFFAERPEGSVSTLKIQRTQQEDSAVYLCASSLGARETQYFGPGTRLLVL.

The chain carries TRBV30 and TRBJ1-1; 8 bases match TRBD1. Trimming cost V 2 bases and J 1 base; bases outside gene matches: 6. CDR3 length: 15 amino acids. The germline gives CDR1 GTSNPN, CDR2 SVGIG (reference sequence). As DNA, the CDR3 is TGTGCCTGGAGTAAACCAGGGGGCGAGAACACTGAAGCTTTCTTT. Its translation: CAWSKPGGENTEAFF. The full variable domain, its missing parts supplied by reference TRBV30 and TRBJ1-1, is SQTIHQWPATLVQPVGSPLSLECTVEGTSNPNLYWYRQAAGRGLQLLFYSVGIGQISSEVPQNLSASRPQDRQFILSSKKLLLSDSGFYLCAWSKPGGENTEAFFGQGTRLTVV.

This clone was recorded once. Written as DNA, the CDR3 is TGTGCCACCAGCACCACGGGACTCTATGGCTACACCTTC. This sequence encodes CATSTTGLYGYTF. V is TRBV24-1 and J is TRBJ1-2; D might be TRBD1 (5 bases). V was cut by 7 bases and J by 4 bases, with 12 bases left in between. The CDR3 spans 13 residues. The V gene's germline CDR1 is KGHDR and CDR2 SFDVKD.

The chain combines TRBV10-3 with TRBJ2-6, with 8 bases identical to TRBD1. V shed 5 bases, J shed 1 base, and the junction held 4 bases outside the gene matches. This CDR3 has 16 amino acids. In germline, CDR1 is ENHRY, CDR2 SYGVKD. The CDR3 here is CAISRTGSSGANVLTF. CDR3 coding DNA: TGTGCCATCAGTAGGACAGGGTCATCTGGGGCCAACGTCCTGACTTTC.

The V call is TRBV5-4, the J call TRBJ2-1; the match to TRBD2 covers 12 bases. The germline gives CDR1 SGHNT, CDR2 YYREEE (reference sequence). CDR3 length: 15 amino acids. The J segment lost 8 bases and the V segment lost 0 bases, leaving 3 bases of the junction unmatched. CDR3 coding DNA: TGTGCCAGCAGCTTGGGACTAGCGGGAGAGGATGAGCAGTTCTTC. Translation gives CASSLGLAGEDEQFF.

The rearrangement joins TRBV3-1 (or the pseudogene TRBV3-2) to TRBJ1-1, with 7 positions matching TRBD1. The V gene's germline CDR1 is LGHDT and CDR2 YNNKEL (reference sequence). This CDR3 is built from 13 residues. J gave up 4 bases and V 3 bases, and 2 bases lay outside the gene matches. The CDR3 coding sequence is TGTGCCAGCAGCCAGGGACAGATCACTGAAGCTTTCTTT. Translated: CASSQGQITEAFF.

The genes are TRBV2 and TRBJ2-7; the D gene is possibly TRBD2 (5 bases). The CDR3 totals 15 residues. V lost 7 bases and J 1 base, leaving 17 bases between the germline ends. The germline gives CDR1 SNHLY, CDR2 FYNNEI. Here the CDR3 reads CASIETPRRSYEQYF. For the CDR3, the DNA is TGTGCCAGCATTGAGACACCCAGGAGGTCCTACGAGCAGTACTTC.

The rearrangement joins TRBV18 to TRBJ2-2; 7 bases fit TRBD1. Trimming cost V 2 bases and J 5 bases; bases outside gene matches: 8. Germline CDR1 KGHSH, CDR2 LQKENI. The CDR3 totals 16 residues. The CDR3 DNA reads as TGTGCCAGCTCACCAGGATCAGGGGGAGAAACCGGGGAGCTGTTTTTT. This encodes CASSPGSGGETGELFF.

This sequence joins TRBV3-1 (or the pseudogene TRBV3-2) and TRBJ2-3; weak D call: TRBD2 (6 bases). This CDR3 is built from 15 residues. With 5 bases removed from V and 4 bases from J, the gap between germline ends came to 16 bases. Germline assignment: CDR1 LGHDT and CDR2 YNNKEL (reference sequence). Here the CDR3 reads CASSDPLGRSDTQYF. The CDR3 DNA reads as TGTGCCAGCAGCGACCCCTTGGGGAGGTCAGATACGCAGTATTTT.

The chain recombines TRBV20-1 with TRBJ2-2; no firm D call. This CDR3 spans 11 amino acids. From germline, CDR1 is DFQATT and CDR2 SNEGSKA (reference sequence). V dropped 3 bases and J dropped 8 bases, with 7 bases sitting between them. The CDR3 loop reads CSARISGELFF. CDR3 nucleotide sequence: TGCAGTGCTAGGATATCGGGGGAGCTGTTTTTT.

V is TRBV3-1 (or the pseudogene TRBV3-2) and J is TRBJ2-2; no definite D call. Deletions cut 1 base from V and 2 bases from J, with 5 bases between. This CDR3 spans 14 amino acids. In germline, CDR1 is LGHDT, CDR2 YNNKEL (reference sequence). The CDR3 region has the DNA TGTGCCAGCAGCCAAGGGGGAAACACCGGGGAGCTGTTTTTT. It encodes CASSQGGNTGELFF.

DNA for the CDR3: TGTGCCAGCAGTTTCGGCGCTACAGGGGCCCACGAGCAGTACTTC. Translation: CASSFGATGAHEQYF. This chain connects TRBV6-2 or TRBV6-3 to TRBJ2-7; 7 positions agree with TRBD1. Germline CDR1 is MNHEY and CDR2 is SVGEGT. Trimming cost V 4 bases and J 5 bases; bases outside gene matches: 11. CDR3 size: 15 residues.

The CDR3 is CASSFLGTGGYEQYF. Written as DNA, the CDR3 is TGTGCCAGCAGTTTTTTAGGGACAGGGGGCTACGAGCAGTACTTC. The V call is TRBV27, the J call TRBJ2-7, with 11 nucleotides matching TRBD1. The CDR3 has 15 residues. CDR1 and CDR2 from the germline V gene are MNHEY and SMNVEV (reference sequence). V was clipped by 3 bases and J by 3 bases; unmatched bases: 4.

The chain uses TRBV5-1 and TRBJ2-3; 7 bases agree with TRBD1. The CDR3 has 14 amino acids. J was trimmed by 3 bases and V by 5 bases; bases with no gene match: 6. CDR1 SGHRS and CDR2 YFSETQ come from the germline V gene. As DNA, the CDR3 is TGCGCCAGCAGTTCAGGGGGAAGGACAGATACGCAGTATTTT. It encodes CASSSGGRTDTQYF.

Only one count was recorded for this clone. The chain employs TRBV5-1 and TRBJ1-3; no firm D call. The V end was cut by 4 bases, the J end by 4 bases, with 12 bases between. This CDR3 has 14 amino acids. Germline V gene sequence: CDR1 SGHRS, CDR2 YFSETQ. The CDR3 coding sequence is TGCGCCAGCAGCCTGGGTTCGGGGGGAAACACCATATATTTT. This encodes CASSLGSGGNTIYF.

This clone came up many times. V is TRBV11-1 and J is TRBJ2-2, with D unresolved. Trimming shortened V by 5 bases and J by 1 base, and 11 bases separated the two germline ends. CDR3 length: 15 amino acids. Germline CDR1 reads SGHAT; CDR2 reads FQDESV (reference sequence). The CDR3 spells CASSPTLGNTGELFF. DNA of the CDR3: TGTGCCAGCAGCCCGACGCTGGGGAACACCGGGGAGCTGTTTTTT.

The chain has TRBV30 and TRBJ1-5, with D perhaps matching TRBD1 (5 bases). This CDR3 region has 14 residues. Deletions cut 2 bases from V and 7 bases from J, with 15 bases between. CDR1 GTSNPN and CDR2 SVGIG come from the germline V gene (reference sequence). DNA of the CDR3: TGTGCCTGGAGTACCCAGGGCGGGCGACAGCCCCAGCATTTT. It yields the protein CAWSTQGGRQPQHF.

DNA of the CDR3: TGTGCCAGCAGCCCCCCCCTGGGCGAGCAGTTCTTC. As protein: CASSPPLGEQFF. V is TRBV28 and J is TRBJ2-1; D unresolved. The CDR3 totals 12 residues. Germline CDR1 and CDR2: MDHEN and SYDVKM. V was shortened by 6 bases and J by 10 bases, with 13 bases between the two germline ends.

The chain is built from TRBV18 and TRBJ2-1; a weak D match, TRBD1 (6 bases). Germline V gene data show CDR1 as KGHSH and CDR2 as LQKENI. CDR3 size: 15 residues. V was cut by 8 bases and J by 0 bases, with 14 bases left in between. The CDR3: CASTATGSSYNEQFF. For the CDR3, the DNA is TGTGCCAGCACCGCAACAGGGAGCTCCTACAATGAGCAGTTCTTC.